The T cell receptor (beta chain) described here comes from a study of T cell repertoires in cytomegalovirus infection. Looking at the study overall: Selected CMV epitopes included recently identified HLA-C-restricted ones as well as well-studied HLA-B-restricted ones. Public TCR beta signatures indicated both CMV infection and matching HLA type.

Unmatched junction bases numbered 7, after V lost 6 bases and J lost 7 bases. The CDR3 has 15 residues. The germline gives CDR1 SNHLY, CDR2 FYNNEI. In its sample, this clonotype was seen a few times. Its antigen is not known. The study's findings and limits: CMV-specific TCR beta clonotypes restricted by HLA-C were the ones dominating the ex vivo response. Cumulative frequency of public TCR beta families picked out carriers of CMV plus the relevant HLA.

MiXCR was run by TCRdb on the reads, yielding one entry per CDR3 protein. The sample carries tens of thousands of distinct CDR3 sequences, 20% to 30% recorded once. Sequencing used CD8+ T cells from cultured PBMCs, obtained from culture after CMV antigen stimulation. V and J are TRBV2 and TRBJ2-1; TRBD2 matches at 12 bases. The source is a human donor in good health (CMV status not recorded). Some clones in this sample may be carry-over from other donors' samples. CDR3 DNA sequence: TGTGCCAGCAGACGGACTAGCGGGGCTCCTAATGAGCAGTTCTTC. Protein product: CASRRTSGAPNEQFF. Supplemented by reference TRBV2 and TRBJ2-1, the full variable domain reads EPEVTQTPSHQVTQMGQEVILRCVPISNHLYFYWYRQILGQKVEFLVSFYNNEISEKSEIFDDQFSVERPDGSNFTLKIRSTKLEDSAMYFCASRRTSGAPNEQFFGPGTRLTVL.